One sample yielded the 27 T cell receptor beta chains listed below, sequenced in a study of blood T cell repertoires in COVID-19. TCRdb's copy holds only in-frame clones and misses some; the assay was immunoSEQ multiplex PCR. This sample yields some 240,000 clones, of which roughly 87% are seen a single time; roughly 4.8% belongs to the top ten. Sequencing was carried out using peripheral blood. The source is a woman aged 40-49 years who had recovered from COVID-19.

The V and J genes are TRBV19 and TRBJ2-1; 8 bases agree with TRBD2. In germline, CDR1 is LNHDA, CDR2 SQIVND (reference sequence). The ends lost 0 bases at V and 7 bases at J; junction bases unmatched: 2. The CDR3 has 14 residues. CDR3: CASSIDSGVNEQFF. CDR3 DNA sequence: TGTGCCAGTAGTATAGATAGCGGGGTTAATGAGCAGTTCTTC. Combining the CDR3 with reference TRBV19 and TRBJ2-1 gives the whole variable domain DGGITQSPKYLFRKEGQNVTLSCEQNLNHDAMYWYRQDPGQGLRLIYYSQIVNDFQKGDIAEGYSVSREKKESFPLTVTSAQKNPTAFYLCASSIDSGVNEQFFGPGTRLTVL.

This chain joins TRBV30 and TRBJ1-2, with D possibly TRBD1 on 6 matching bases. There are 15 residues in the CDR3. V was pared by 4 bases and J by 8 bases, with 23 bases between. Germline loops: CDR1 GTSNPN, CDR2 SVGIG (reference sequence). CDR3 sequence reads: CAWKFPRGHLGGYTF. CDR3 bases: TGTGCCTGGAAATTCCCTCGGGGACACCTGGGAGGCTACACCTTC.

The chain has TRBV19 and TRBJ2-3; a possible D gene is TRBD2 (6 bases). The length of the CDR3 is 14 residues. Germline CDR1 is LNHDA and CDR2 is SQIVND (reference sequence). Trimming took 3 bases from V and 4 from J, leaving 11 bases between them. The DNA for the CDR3 is TGTGCCAGTAGTATTGGAGGCGGGGCAGATACGCAGTATTTT. Translating it yields CASSIGGGADTQYF. Combining the CDR3 with reference TRBV19 and TRBJ2-3 gives the whole variable domain DGGITQSPKYLFRKEGQNVTLSCEQNLNHDAMYWYRQDPGQGLRLIYYSQIVNDFQKGDIAEGYSVSREKKESFPLTVTSAQKNPTAFYLCASSIGGGADTQYFGPGTRLTVL.

This clone was seen just once. The J gene is TRBJ2-2, the V gene TRBV7-2; TRBD1 aligns across 7 bases. This CDR3 contains 14 residues. Trimming cost V 6 bases and J 6 bases; bases outside gene matches: 7. The germline gives CDR1 SGHTA, CDR2 FQGNSA. The chain's CDR3 is CASSRSTGPGELFF. CDR3 bases: TGTGCCAGCAGTCGTTCGACAGGGCCCGGGGAGCTGTTTTTT.

V and J are TRBV7-9 and TRBJ2-5, with a weak D call TRBD1 (6 bases). This CDR3 has 14 amino acids. Trimming cost V 5 bases and J 3 bases, with 13 bases left between them. Germline V gives CDR1 SEHNR, CDR2 FQNEAQ (reference sequence). DNA for the CDR3: TGTGCCAGCAGCCCCCTAGGGGGAAAAGAGACCCAGTACTTC. As protein: CASSPLGGKETQYF.

This chain joins TRBV3-1 (or the pseudogene TRBV3-2) and TRBJ2-1; 9 nucleotides match TRBD1. Unmatched junction bases numbered 11, after V lost 3 bases and J lost 5 bases. CDR3 length: 17 amino acids. Germline loops: CDR1 LGHDT, CDR2 YNNKEL (reference sequence). The CDR3 DNA follows: TGTGCCAGCAGCCACTTCCTGGACAGGGGAAACAACAATGAGCAGTTCTTC. Translation gives CASSHFLDRGNNNEQFF.

The rearrangement joins TRBV3-1 (or the pseudogene TRBV3-2) to TRBJ2-7; 8 nucleotides line up with TRBD1. Germline V CDR1 and CDR2: LGHDT, YNNKEL (reference sequence). The CDR3 totals 15 residues. V dropped 7 bases and J dropped 2; count of bases not matched to a gene: 10. Here the CDR3 reads CASKPGTGPAYEQYF. The DNA for the CDR3 is TGTGCCAGCAAACCCGGGACAGGCCCCGCCTACGAGCAGTACTTC.

The rearrangement links TRBV2 to TRBJ2-3, with 10 bases aligning to TRBD2. The CDR3 totals 17 residues. Germline V gene sequence: CDR1 SNHLY, CDR2 FYNNEI. The V and J ends lost 7 bases and 1 base, in that order; junction bases with no gene match: 11. The CDR3 loop reads CASTGLAGASGTDTQYF. Written as DNA, the CDR3 is TGTGCCAGCACGGGTCTAGCGGGGGCTTCGGGCACAGATACGCAGTATTTT.

V gene TRBV30 combines with J gene TRBJ2-6, with a weak D call TRBD1 (5 bases). Germline CDR1 reads GTSNPN; CDR2 reads SVGIG (reference sequence). Trimming removed 6 bases from V and 4 bases from J, with 10 bases in between. The CDR3 consists of 13 residues. CDR3 loop: CACQGYGANVLTF. CDR3 bases: TGTGCCTGTCAGGGTTACGGGGCCAACGTCCTGACTTTC.

The chain recombines TRBV11-3 with TRBJ2-1; 11 bases fit TRBD2. The CDR3 contains 17 residues. Losses at the gene ends were 0 bases for V and 5 bases for J; bases not matched to a gene: 6. CDR1 and CDR2 (germline): SGHNT, YENEEA. The CDR3 coding sequence is TGTGCCAGCAGCTTAGATCTGAGTAGCGGGGGGGACAATGAGCAGTTCTTC. Translating gives CASSLDLSSGGDNEQFF.

This rearrangement joins TRBV11-2 to TRBJ2-5; D gene unclear. CDR1 and CDR2 (germline): SGHAT, FQNNGV. The CDR3 contains 12 residues. V lost 5 bases and J 5 bases, leaving 9 bases between the germline ends. This chain's CDR3 is CASSRIAETQYF. The CDR3 nucleotides are TGTGCCAGCAGCCGCATCGCGGAGACCCAGTACTTC.

This chain joins TRBV4-1 and TRBJ2-3; 8 positions agree with TRBD2. CDR1 and CDR2 (germline): MGHRA, YSYEKL. The CDR3 totals 16 residues. The trim removed 4 bases at V and 4 bases at J, leaving 10 bases unmatched. DNA for the CDR3: TGCGCCAGCAGCCGCCTAGCGGGCATAGGGGCAGATACGCAGTATTTT. Its protein is CASSRLAGIGADTQYF.

This clone has just a few counts. The rearrangement links TRBV10-3 to TRBJ2-5; tentative D call: TRBD2 (6 bases). Germline CDR1 and CDR2: ENHRY and SYGVKD. Trimming took 7 bases from V and 1 from J, leaving 10 bases between them. The CDR3 length is 13 residues. The CDR3 nucleotides are TGTGCCATCAATAGCGGCCCCCAAGAGACCCAGTACTTC. It translates to CAINSGPQETQYF.

The V gene is TRBV10-2, the J gene TRBJ1-6; 11 nucleotides align to TRBD1. The CDR3 covers 14 residues. The germline gives CDR1 WSHSY, CDR2 SAAADI. The V segment lost 6 bases and the J segment 9 bases; nucleotides outside the gene matches: 4. CDR3: CASSLGQGGSPLHF. CDR3 sequence (DNA): TGCGCCAGCAGCCTGGGACAGGGGGGTTCACCCCTCCACTTT.

The V gene is TRBV7-6, the J gene TRBJ2-6, with a possible D match to TRBD1 (5 bases). The germline CDR1 and CDR2 sequences are SGHVS and FNYEAQ. CDR3 length equals 18 residues. Deletions cut 5 bases from V and 0 bases from J, with 17 bases between. The CDR3 here is CASSREAGHNSGANVLTF. CDR3 in DNA: TGTGCCAGCAGCCGTGAGGCAGGGCATAACTCTGGGGCCAACGTCCTGACTTTC.

The chain carries TRBV11-2 and TRBJ2-3; D is ambiguous. Germline CDR1 SGHAT, CDR2 FQNNGV. This CDR3 has 15 residues. V gave up 2 bases and J gave up 2 bases, with 11 bases separating them. CDR3 region: CASSLRRPSTDTQYF. The CDR3 nucleotides are TGTGCCAGCAGCTTAAGGCGGCCCTCCACAGATACGCAGTATTTT.

J is TRBJ1-1 and V is TRBV27; a possible D gene is TRBD1 (5 bases). V was trimmed by 5 bases and J by 4 bases, leaving 11 bases between them. This CDR3 has 13 amino acids. Germline CDR1 is MNHEY and CDR2 is SMNVEV (reference sequence). The CDR3 bases are TGTGCCAGCAGTATCCGGGGGGTCACTGAAGCTTTCTTT. Its protein is CASSIRGVTEAFF.

The chain is built from TRBV18 and TRBJ2-5, with D uncertain. The CDR3 spans 13 residues. CDR1 and CDR2 from the germline V gene are KGHSH and LQKENI. The V gene lost 6 bases and the J gene lost 5 bases, with 13 bases spanning the gap. The CDR3 is CASSPSIRETQYF. DNA for the CDR3: TGTGCCAGCTCCCCCTCGATTCGGGAGACCCAGTACTTC.

The V and J genes are TRBV10-3 and TRBJ1-1, with D perhaps TRBD1 (5 bases). This CDR3 has 14 residues. Germline CDR1 is ENHRY and CDR2 is SYGVKD. With 0 bases removed from V and 7 bases from J, the gap between germline ends came to 12 bases. The CDR3 protein is CAISESPGAGEAFF. CDR3 DNA sequence: TGTGCCATCAGTGAGTCCCCTGGGGCCGGTGAAGCTTTCTTT.

This sequence joins TRBV7-7 and TRBJ2-2; TRBD1 agrees at 7 bases. The CDR3 is 15 residues long. The V segment lost 5 bases and the J segment 2 bases; nucleotides outside the gene matches: 5. CDR1 is SSHAT and CDR2 is FNYEAQ in the germline V gene (reference sequence). This CDR3 is CASSPGTVNTGELFF. CDR3 DNA sequence: TGTGCCAGCAGCCCGGGGACAGTCAACACCGGGGAGCTGTTTTTT.

The rearrangement joins TRBV3-1 (or the pseudogene TRBV3-2) to TRBJ2-2; unclear D gene. Trimming removed 5 bases at V and 3 bases at J, with 4 bases between. Germline-derived CDR1 and CDR2 are LGHDT and YNNKEL (reference sequence). This CDR3 is built from 12 residues. The CDR3 nucleotides are TGTGCCAGCAGCGAGTACACCGGGGAGCTGTTTTTT. It yields the protein CASSEYTGELFF.

V usage is TRBV7-9 and J usage is TRBJ2-2; TRBD2 is a possible D gene (6 bases). CDR1 SEHNR and CDR2 FQNEAQ come from the germline V gene (reference sequence). This CDR3 comprises 15 residues. The V end lost 5 bases, the J end lost 1 base, and 11 bases lay between the germline ends. DNA of the CDR3: TGTGCCAGCAGCCAAGCGGGCATGAACACCGGGGAGCTGTTTTTT. The encoded protein is CASSQAGMNTGELFF.

CDR3 DNA sequence: TGTGCCAGCAGTTACTCAGGCAGGGGTCAAGATGGCTACACCTTC. Protein: CASSYSGRGQDGYTF. The rearrangement links TRBV6-5 to TRBJ1-2, with a possible D match to TRBD1 (6 bases). Germline lookup yields CDR1 MNHEY and CDR2 SVGAGI. V was clipped by 0 bases and J by 6 bases, with 14 bases between them. The CDR3 sequence is 15 residues long.

This chain connects TRBV6-5 to TRBJ1-1; 9 bases align to TRBD1. The trim removed 6 bases at V and 2 bases at J, leaving 4 bases unmatched. This CDR3 is built from 14 residues. Germline assignment: CDR1 MNHEY and CDR2 SVGAGI. CDR3: CASRETGGNTEAFF. The CDR3 nucleotides are TGTGCCAGCAGAGAGACAGGGGGAAACACTGAAGCTTTCTTT.

J is TRBJ2-2 and V is TRBV18; no firm D call. From germline, CDR1 is KGHSH and CDR2 LQKENI. Deletions cut 1 base from V and 0 bases from J, with 12 bases between. The CDR3 is 17 amino acids. In DNA, the CDR3 is TGTGCCAGCTCACCACTAGGTACTAAACCGAACACCGGGGAGCTGTTTTTT. Amino acid sequence: CASSPLGTKPNTGELFF.

The chain links TRBV9 to TRBJ2-2; D perhaps matches TRBD1 (6 bases). Germline V gives CDR1 SGDLS, CDR2 YYNGEE. Trimming shortened V by 0 bases and J by 7 bases, and 10 bases separated the two germline ends. This CDR3 region has 14 residues. CDR3 protein: CASSVAGHDGELFF. In nucleotides, the CDR3 is TGTGCCAGCAGCGTAGCGGGACACGACGGGGAGCTGTTTTTT.

This chain connects TRBV4-2 to TRBJ2-2, with 13 positions matching TRBD2. The V gene's germline CDR1 is LGHNA and CDR2 YNFKEQ. The ends lost 2 bases at V and 7 bases at J; junction bases unmatched: 7. The CDR3 totals 17 residues. Written as DNA, the CDR3 is TGTGCCAGCAGCCAATTACTAGCGGGGGGGCCGGACGGGGAGCTGTTTTTT. Amino acids: CASSQLLAGGPDGELFF.